Shown below are 9 T cell receptor beta chains from a single sample sequenced in a study of T cell responses to AZD1222 COVID-19 vaccine. Produced via immunoSEQ multiplex PCR; TCRdb's table is partial and in-frame only. The sample lists roughly 120,000 clones; roughly 85% were seen once. This specimen was peripheral blood, taken 28 days after the second AZD1222 dose. These receptors were collected from an adult who received the AZD1222 COVID-19 vaccine.

V is TRBV7-8 and J is TRBJ2-3; unclear D gene. V lost 1 base to trimming and J lost 8 bases, with 19 bases between them. The germline CDR1 and CDR2 sequences are SGHVS and FQNEAQ. The CDR3 is made up of 16 amino acids. The DNA for the CDR3 is TGTGCCAGCAGCTTAGACGGAAAGGCCGCCAGCCTTACGCAGTATTTT. Its translation: CASSLDGKAASLTQYF.

The chain has TRBV12-3 or TRBV12-4 and TRBJ2-5, with D unclear. The CDR3 length is 13 residues. V gave up 1 base and J gave up 3 bases, with 6 bases separating them. The CDR3 reads CASSLGYKETQYF. In DNA, the CDR3 is TGTGCCAGCAGTTTAGGGTACAAAGAGACCCAGTACTTC.

The genes are TRBV18 and TRBJ2-3; D is unresolved. Germline V gene lookup returns CDR1 KGHSH and CDR2 LQKENI. The CDR3 runs to 15 residues. Trimming took 3 bases from V and 6 from J, leaving 16 bases between them. In DNA, the CDR3 is TGTGCCAGCTCACCTCGGCGGATTCCCCAGGATACGCAGTATTTT. Translation: CASSPRRIPQDTQYF. Complete variable domain (other parts from reference TRBV18 and TRBJ2-3): NAGVMQNPRHLVRRRGQEARLRCSPMKGHSHVYWYRQLPEEGLKFMVYLQKENIIDESGMPKERFSAEFPKEGPSILRIQQVVRGDSAAYFCASSPRRIPQDTQYFGPGTRLTVL.

This sequence joins TRBV11-2 and TRBJ1-1; D gene ambiguous. Germline V CDR1 and CDR2: SGHAT, FQNNGV. V dropped 5 bases and J dropped 4 bases, with 14 bases sitting between them. This CDR3 spans 14 amino acids. CDR3 region: CASSPSLGRTEAFF. Written as DNA, the CDR3 is TGTGCCAGCAGCCCCTCTCTTGGGCGCACTGAAGCTTTCTTT.

V and J are TRBV5-6 and TRBJ1-2, with TRBD1 matching over 7 bases. With 4 bases clipped from V and 6 bases from J, the junction kept 9 bases outside the gene matches. The CDR3 length is 14 residues. Germline CDR1 SGHDT, CDR2 YYEEEE. The CDR3: CASSPAQGFHGYTF. Here the CDR3 DNA reads TGTGCCAGCAGCCCCGCACAGGGGTTCCATGGCTACACCTTC.

In this sample, this clone turned up once. The CDR3 sequence: CASSSPFLGRGTEAFF. CDR3 sequence (DNA): TGTGCCAGCAGCTCCCCCTTTTTGGGGAGAGGGACTGAAGCTTTCTTT. This rearrangement joins TRBV7-2 to TRBJ1-1; D is uncertain. This CDR3 has 16 residues. Per germline, CDR1 SGHTA and CDR2 FQGNSA. Trimming took off 4 bases at V and 5 bases at J, with 20 bases between the two ends.

V is TRBV5-1 and J is TRBJ2-5; 7 bases are shared with TRBD1. The V gene's germline CDR1 is SGHRS and CDR2 YFSETQ. The CDR3 contains 15 residues. Trimming removed 1 base from V and 1 base from J; junction bases left unmatched: 4. CDR3 loop: CASSLRQGRQETQYF. CDR3 DNA: TGCGCCAGCAGCTTGCGACAGGGACGCCAAGAGACCCAGTACTTC.

This sequence joins TRBV6-5 and TRBJ1-1; possible D gene TRBD1, 6 bases. Germline V gene data show CDR1 as MNHEY and CDR2 as SVGAGI. V was cut by 8 bases and J by 1 base, with 11 bases left in between. The CDR3 consists of 13 residues. In DNA, the CDR3 is TGTGCCAGCTCCGGGACATCGAACACTGAAGCTTTCTTT. It codes for CASSGTSNTEAFF.

The CDR3 spells CASFIRADSSYEQYF. CDR3 in DNA: TGTGCCAGCTTCATCCGCGCGGATAGCTCCTACGAGCAGTACTTC. The V gene is TRBV7-8, the J gene TRBJ2-7; no firm D call. The CDR3 is 15 residues long. Trimming cost V 8 bases and J 0 bases, with 17 bases left between them. Germline CDR1 reads SGHVS; CDR2 reads FQNEAQ.